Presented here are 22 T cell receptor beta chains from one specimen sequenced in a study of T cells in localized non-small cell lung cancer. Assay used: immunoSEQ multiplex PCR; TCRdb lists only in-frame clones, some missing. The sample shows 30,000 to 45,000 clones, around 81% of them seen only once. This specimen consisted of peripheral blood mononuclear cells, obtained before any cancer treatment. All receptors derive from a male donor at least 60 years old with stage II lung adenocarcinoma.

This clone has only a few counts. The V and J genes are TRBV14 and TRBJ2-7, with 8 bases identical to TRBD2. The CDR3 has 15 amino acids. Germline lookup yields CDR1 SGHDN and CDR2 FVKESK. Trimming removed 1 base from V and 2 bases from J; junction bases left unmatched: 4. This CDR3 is CASSQVGSGAYEQYF. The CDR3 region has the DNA TGTGCCAGCAGCCAAGTGGGTAGCGGGGCCTACGAGCAGTACTTC.

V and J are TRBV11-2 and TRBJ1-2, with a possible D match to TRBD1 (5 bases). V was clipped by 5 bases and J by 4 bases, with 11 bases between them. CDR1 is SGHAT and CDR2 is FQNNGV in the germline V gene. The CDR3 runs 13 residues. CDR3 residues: CASSLDIIYGYTF. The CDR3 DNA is TGTGCCAGCAGCCTGGACATAATCTATGGCTACACCTTC.

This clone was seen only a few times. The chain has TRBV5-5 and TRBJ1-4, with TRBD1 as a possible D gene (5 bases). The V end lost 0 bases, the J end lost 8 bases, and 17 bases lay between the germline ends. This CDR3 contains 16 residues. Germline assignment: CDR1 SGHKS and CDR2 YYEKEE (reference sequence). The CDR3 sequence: CASSLADLIGDEKLFF. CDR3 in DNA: TGTGCCAGCAGCTTGGCCGATCTCATCGGGGACGAAAAACTGTTTTTT.

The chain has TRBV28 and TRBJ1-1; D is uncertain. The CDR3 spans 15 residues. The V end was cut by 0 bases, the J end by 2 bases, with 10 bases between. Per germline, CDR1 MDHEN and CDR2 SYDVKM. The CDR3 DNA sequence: TGTGCCAGCAGTTTATGGCGGCAGTCCAACACTGAAGCTTTCTTT. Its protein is CASSLWRQSNTEAFF.

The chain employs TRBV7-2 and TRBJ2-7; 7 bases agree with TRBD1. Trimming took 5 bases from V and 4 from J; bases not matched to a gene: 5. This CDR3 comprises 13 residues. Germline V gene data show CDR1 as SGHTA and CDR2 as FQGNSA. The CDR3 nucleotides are TGTGCCAGCAGCCAAGGGGGCGGGTACGAGCAGTACTTC. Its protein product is CASSQGGGYEQYF.

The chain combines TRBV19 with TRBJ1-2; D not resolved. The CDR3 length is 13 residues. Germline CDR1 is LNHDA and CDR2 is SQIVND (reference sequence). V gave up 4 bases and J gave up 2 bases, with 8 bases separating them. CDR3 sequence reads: CASSTDVNYGYTF. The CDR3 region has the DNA TGTGCCAGTAGTACGGACGTAAACTATGGCTACACCTTC.

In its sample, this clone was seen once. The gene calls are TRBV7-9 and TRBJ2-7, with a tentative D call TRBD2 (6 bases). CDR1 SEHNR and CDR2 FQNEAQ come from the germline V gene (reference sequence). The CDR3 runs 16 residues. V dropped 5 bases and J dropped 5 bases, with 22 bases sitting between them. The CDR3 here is CASSRRLLGLLDEQYF. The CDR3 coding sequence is TGTGCCAGCAGCCGTAGGTTGCTAGGACTACTCGACGAGCAGTACTTC.

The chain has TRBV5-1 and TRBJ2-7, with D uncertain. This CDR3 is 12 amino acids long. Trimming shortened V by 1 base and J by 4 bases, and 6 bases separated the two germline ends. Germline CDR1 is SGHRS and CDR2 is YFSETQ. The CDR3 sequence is CASSLYGYEQYF. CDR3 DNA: TGCGCCAGCAGCTTGTACGGATACGAGCAGTACTTC.

This chain's CDR3 is CASGRNNEQFF. The CDR3 nucleotides are TGTGCCAGCGGGCGGAACAATGAGCAGTTCTTC. The rearrangement joins TRBV6-1 to TRBJ2-1; unclear D gene. The germline V gene has CDR1 MNHNS and CDR2 SASEGT. CDR3 length: 11 amino acids. V lost 8 bases and J 5 bases, leaving 7 bases between the germline ends.

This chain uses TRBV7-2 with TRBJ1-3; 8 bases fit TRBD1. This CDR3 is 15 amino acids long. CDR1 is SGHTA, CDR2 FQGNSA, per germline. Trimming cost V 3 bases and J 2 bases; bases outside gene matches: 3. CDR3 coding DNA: TGTGCCAGCAGCTTCGCGACAGGGGCTGGAAACACCATATATTTT. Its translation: CASSFATGAGNTIYF. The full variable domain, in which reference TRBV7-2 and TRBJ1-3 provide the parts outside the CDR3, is GAGVSQSPSNKVTEKGKDVELRCDPISGHTALYWYRQSLGQGLEFLIYFQGNSAPDKSGLPSDRFSAERTGGSVSTLTIQRTQQEDSAVYLCASSFATGAGNTIYFGEGSWLTVV.

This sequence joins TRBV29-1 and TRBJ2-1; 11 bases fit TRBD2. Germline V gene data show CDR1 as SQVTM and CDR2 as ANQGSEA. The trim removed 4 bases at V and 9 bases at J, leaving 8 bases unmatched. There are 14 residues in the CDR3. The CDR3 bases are TGCAGCGTTGCCTGGGGGACTAGCGGTAGTGAGCAGTTCTTC. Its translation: CSVAWGTSGSEQFF.

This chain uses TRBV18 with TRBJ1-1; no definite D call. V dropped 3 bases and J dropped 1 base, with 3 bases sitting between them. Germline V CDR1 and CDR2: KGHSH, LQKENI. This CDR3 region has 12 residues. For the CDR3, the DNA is TGTGCCAGCTCACCGGGGAACACTGAAGCTTTCTTT. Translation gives CASSPGNTEAFF.

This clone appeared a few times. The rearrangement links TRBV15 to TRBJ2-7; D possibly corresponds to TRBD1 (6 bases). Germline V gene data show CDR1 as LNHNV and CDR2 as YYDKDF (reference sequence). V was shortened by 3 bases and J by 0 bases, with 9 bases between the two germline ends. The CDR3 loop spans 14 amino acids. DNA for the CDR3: TGTGCCACCAGCAGTGACAGGAGCTCCTACGAGCAGTACTTC. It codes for CATSSDRSSYEQYF.

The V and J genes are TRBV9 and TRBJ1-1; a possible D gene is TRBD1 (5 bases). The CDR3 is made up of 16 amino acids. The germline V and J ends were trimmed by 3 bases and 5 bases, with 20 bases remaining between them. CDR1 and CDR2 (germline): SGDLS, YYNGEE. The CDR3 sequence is CASSGGSIQSGTEAFF. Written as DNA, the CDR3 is TGTGCCAGCAGCGGGGGGAGTATCCAATCGGGGACTGAAGCTTTCTTT.

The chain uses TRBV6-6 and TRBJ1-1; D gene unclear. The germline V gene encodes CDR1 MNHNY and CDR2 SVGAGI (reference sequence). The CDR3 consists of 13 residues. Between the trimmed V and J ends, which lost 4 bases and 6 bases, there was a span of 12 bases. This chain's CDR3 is CASSSREGSEAFF. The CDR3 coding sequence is TGTGCCAGCAGTTCTCGGGAGGGTTCTGAAGCTTTCTTT.

The CDR3 DNA reads TGTGCCAGCGGGACCGGGACTAGCGCAGACAATGAGCAGTTCTTC. This encodes CASGTGTSADNEQFF. This chain connects TRBV9 to TRBJ2-1; 10 bases line up with TRBD2. The V and J ends lost 7 bases and 5 bases, in that order; junction bases with no gene match: 9. From germline, CDR1 is SGDLS and CDR2 YYNGEE. This CDR3 comprises 15 residues.

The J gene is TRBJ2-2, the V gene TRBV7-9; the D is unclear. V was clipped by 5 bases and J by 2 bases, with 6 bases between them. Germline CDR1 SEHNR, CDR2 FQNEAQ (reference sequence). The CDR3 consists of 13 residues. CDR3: CASSRDNTGELFF. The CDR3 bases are TGTGCCAGCAGCCGCGACAACACCGGGGAGCTGTTTTTT.

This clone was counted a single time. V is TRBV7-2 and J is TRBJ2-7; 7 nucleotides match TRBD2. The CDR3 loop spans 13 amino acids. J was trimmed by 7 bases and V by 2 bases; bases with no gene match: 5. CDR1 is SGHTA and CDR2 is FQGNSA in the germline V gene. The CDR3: CASSLQSAGEQYF. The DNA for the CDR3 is TGTGCCAGCAGCTTACAATCAGCGGGGGAGCAGTACTTC.

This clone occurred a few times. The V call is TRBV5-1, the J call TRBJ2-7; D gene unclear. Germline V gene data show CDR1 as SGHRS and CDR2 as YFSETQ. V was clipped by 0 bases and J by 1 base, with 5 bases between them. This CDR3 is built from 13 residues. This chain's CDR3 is CASSLASSYEQYF. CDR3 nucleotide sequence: TGCGCCAGCAGCTTGGCGTCTTCCTACGAGCAGTACTTC.

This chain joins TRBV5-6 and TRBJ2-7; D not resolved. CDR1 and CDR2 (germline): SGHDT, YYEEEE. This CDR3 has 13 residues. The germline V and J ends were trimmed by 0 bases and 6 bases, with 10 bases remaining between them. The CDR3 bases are TGTGCCAGCAGCTTGGAACTCCCCTCCGAGCAGTACTTC. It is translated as CASSLELPSEQYF.

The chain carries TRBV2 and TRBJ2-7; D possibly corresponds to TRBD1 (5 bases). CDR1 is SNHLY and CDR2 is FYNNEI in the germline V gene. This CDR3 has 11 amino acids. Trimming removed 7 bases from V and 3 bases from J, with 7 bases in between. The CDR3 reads CASIDSYEQYF. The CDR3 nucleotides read TGTGCCAGCATTGACAGCTACGAGCAGTACTTC.

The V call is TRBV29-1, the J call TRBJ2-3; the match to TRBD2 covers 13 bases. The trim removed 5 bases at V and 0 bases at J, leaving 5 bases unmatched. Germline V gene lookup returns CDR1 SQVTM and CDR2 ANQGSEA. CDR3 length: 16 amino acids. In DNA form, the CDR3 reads TGCAGCGTTCTGGGACTAGCGGGAACTAGCACAGATACGCAGTATTTT. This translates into CSVLGLAGTSTDTQYF.